Each of the 22 T cell receptor beta chains below was sequenced from the same sample in a study of T cell changes during pregnancy in multiple sclerosis. Assay used: immunoSEQ multiplex PCR; TCRdb lists only in-frame clones, some missing. The data contain tens of thousands of clones, around 90% of them singletons. The input for sequencing was CD4+ T cells from peripheral blood mononuclear cells, taken in the third trimester of pregnancy. The receptors were gathered from a female donor in good health, enrolled as a control in a pregnancy study.

The chain joins TRBV25-1 to TRBJ2-5; D is perhaps TRBD1 (6 bases). CDR1 MGHDK and CDR2 SYGVNS come from the germline V gene. V dropped 4 bases and J dropped 3 bases, with 15 bases sitting between them. The CDR3 extends over 15 amino acids. CDR3 in amino acids: CASSALGQMEETQYF. The CDR3 nucleotides are TGTGCCAGCAGTGCCCTCGGACAGATGGAAGAGACCCAGTACTTC. The whole variable domain, remainder taken from reference TRBV25-1 and TRBJ2-5, is EADIYQTPRYLVIGTGKKITLECSQTMGHDKMYWYQQDPGMELHLIHYSYGVNSTEKGDLSSESTVSRIRTEHFPLTLESARPSHTSQYLCASSALGQMEETQYFGPGTRLLVL.

The genes are TRBV5-1 and TRBJ2-2, with TRBD1 matching 8 bases. This CDR3 has 15 residues. Germline lookup yields CDR1 SGHRS and CDR2 YFSETQ. With V trimmed by 0 bases and J by 4 bases, 2 bases remained unmatched. The CDR3 coding sequence is TGCGCCAGCAGCTTGGGACAGGGGTCCACCGGGGAGCTGTTTTTT. Its translation: CASSLGQGSTGELFF.

The CDR3 sequence: CASSLAAGVENSPLHF. The CDR3 DNA reads as TGTGCCAGCAGCTTAGCGGCGGGGGTGGAAAATTCACCCCTCCACTTT. The chain links TRBV7-2 to TRBJ1-6; D may be TRBD1 (5 bases). Germline CDR1 and CDR2: SGHTA and FQGNSA. This CDR3 contains 16 residues. Trimming took off 0 bases at V and 7 bases at J, with 13 bases between the two ends.

CDR3 protein: CASSVGRGRPPLHF. The CDR3 bases are TGTGCCAGCAGCGTAGGAAGAGGGCGGCCACCCCTCCACTTT. The chain couples TRBV9 to TRBJ1-6; D is unclear. CDR3 length equals 14 residues. V lost 0 bases, J lost 11 bases, and 12 bases lay in between. CDR1 and CDR2 from the germline V gene are SGDLS and YYNGEE.

The chain uses TRBV10-3 and TRBJ1-1, with TRBD1 identical over 9 bases. The CDR3 is 14 amino acids. CDR1 is ENHRY and CDR2 is SYGVKD in the germline V gene. Trimming removed 11 bases from V and 4 bases from J; junction bases left unmatched: 11. The CDR3 protein is CAVTGGAIGTEAFF. The CDR3 DNA reads as TGTGCCGTAACAGGGGGCGCGATTGGCACTGAAGCTTTCTTT.

The gene calls are TRBV5-1 and TRBJ1-4, with TRBD1 identical over 12 bases. Germline-derived CDR1 and CDR2 are SGHRS and YFSETQ. There are 19 residues in the CDR3. V lost 2 bases, J lost 8 bases, and 16 bases stayed unmatched. The CDR3 loop is CASSLRAPGQGAIGEKLFF. CDR3 nucleotides: TGCGCCAGCAGCTTACGAGCGCCGGGACAGGGGGCGATCGGCGAAAAACTGTTTTTT.

CDR3 bases: TGTGCCAGCAGCGTAGGAAATTCACAGCACTTCGTCGCAGATACGCAGTATTTT. Its protein is CASSVGNSQHFVADTQYF. The chain has TRBV9 and TRBJ2-3; D unclear. V gave up 0 bases and J gave up 4 bases, with 21 bases separating them. Germline loops: CDR1 SGDLS, CDR2 YYNGEE. CDR3 length: 18 residues.

CDR3 in DNA: TGTGCCACCAGCAGAGATCTCGGCGGGGGAGCCAAAAACATTCAGTACTTC. Its translation: CATSRDLGGGAKNIQYF. The chain is built from TRBV15 and TRBJ2-4; 7 bases are shared with TRBD2. V was clipped by 0 bases and J by 0 bases; unmatched bases: 5. This CDR3 has 17 amino acids. Germline V lookup: CDR1 LNHNV, CDR2 YYDKDF (reference sequence).

The rearrangement joins TRBV30 to TRBJ2-3, with 7 bases fitting TRBD2. The CDR3 length is 15 residues. The germline CDR1 and CDR2 sequences are GTSNPN and SVGIG (reference sequence). The ends lost 2 bases at V and 7 bases at J; junction bases unmatched: 12. The CDR3, as DNA: TGTGCCTGGAGTCTAAGGCGGGGGACTGCAAATACGCAGTATTTT. Translation gives CAWSLRRGTANTQYF.

The V gene is TRBV9, the J gene TRBJ1-1, with D possibly being TRBD1 (6 bases). Germline V gene data show CDR1 as SGDLS and CDR2 as YYNGEE. The CDR3 is made up of 15 amino acids. Trimming took 0 bases from V and 3 from J, leaving 12 bases between them. The CDR3 loop is CASSVDNRVDTEAFF. The CDR3, as DNA: TGTGCCAGCAGCGTAGATAACAGGGTGGACACTGAAGCTTTCTTT.

The chain carries TRBV7-8 and TRBJ1-3; D gene uncertain. The length of the CDR3 is 16 residues. Germline V gives CDR1 SGHVS, CDR2 FQNEAQ. Trimming removed 5 bases at V and 6 bases at J, with 20 bases between. In DNA, the CDR3 is TGTGCCAGCAGCCAAGTCATCTATGGAGTTAAAAACACCATATATTTT. It encodes CASSQVIYGVKNTIYF.

The chain uses TRBV10-3 and TRBJ1-2; D is perhaps TRBD1 (5 bases). The CDR3 contains 15 residues. CDR1 and CDR2 from the germline V gene are ENHRY and SYGVKD. V was cut by 3 bases and J by 0 bases, with 11 bases left in between. The CDR3 loop is CAISDLQVSNYGYTF. Here the CDR3 DNA reads TGTGCCATCAGTGACCTACAGGTATCTAACTATGGCTACACCTTC.

The CDR3 protein is CAISYTGTGDDTQYF. In DNA form, the CDR3 reads TGTGCCATCAGTTATACCGGGACAGGGGATGATACGCAGTATTTT. The chain recombines TRBV10-3 with TRBJ2-3; 10 bases fit TRBD1. The V and J ends lost 5 bases and 6 bases, in that order; junction bases with no gene match: 8. Per germline, CDR1 ENHRY and CDR2 SYGVKD. The CDR3 is 15 residues long.

V and J are TRBV2 and TRBJ2-5, with D tentatively TRBD1 (5 bases). Looked up from germline, CDR1 is SNHLY and CDR2 is FYNNEI. The CDR3 contains 17 residues. V shed 3 bases and J shed 3 bases, with 20 bases lying between them. The CDR3 sequence: CASSEGSGSLRKETQYF. DNA of the CDR3: TGTGCCAGCAGTGAGGGGTCAGGGTCCTTACGTAAAGAGACCCAGTACTTC.

This chain links TRBV5-6 with TRBJ1-1, with 8 bases identical to TRBD1. The CDR3 covers 17 residues. Germline values: CDR1 SGHDT, CDR2 YYEEEE. With 4 bases clipped from V and 1 base from J, the junction kept 12 bases outside the gene matches. This CDR3 reads CASSNRPRQGWNTEAFF. The CDR3 region has the DNA TGTGCCAGCAGCAACCGGCCCCGACAGGGGTGGAACACTGAAGCTTTCTTT.

This clone was picked up one time. This rearrangement joins TRBV18 to TRBJ2-7; 11 bases agree with TRBD1. CDR1 and CDR2 (germline): KGHSH, LQKENI. J was trimmed by 7 bases and V by 5 bases; bases with no gene match: 10. The CDR3 is made up of 15 amino acids. CDR3: CASSSEWTGGGEQYF. The CDR3 nucleotides read TGTGCCAGCTCATCAGAATGGACAGGGGGCGGAGAGCAGTACTTC.

This sequence joins TRBV19 and TRBJ1-2; 9 nucleotides line up with TRBD1. Germline V gene sequence: CDR1 LNHDA, CDR2 SQIVND (reference sequence). The CDR3 runs 19 residues. The J segment lost 5 bases and the V segment lost 1 base, leaving 17 bases of the junction unmatched. The CDR3 DNA sequence: TGTGCCAGTAGTATAGTTGAGACTTGGACAGGGGCGTTGAAATATGGCTACACCTTC. Its translation: CASSIVETWTGALKYGYTF.

The chain links TRBV18 to TRBJ2-5, with a possible D match to TRBD1 (5 bases). Germline assignment: CDR1 KGHSH and CDR2 LQKENI. V dropped 6 bases and J dropped 4 bases, with 12 bases sitting between them. CDR3 length: 13 amino acids. The CDR3 coding sequence is TGTGCCAGCTCCCCCCCAGGGCGAGAGACCCAGTACTTC. Its translation: CASSPPGRETQYF.

This chain connects TRBV19 to TRBJ1-4, with 8 bases fitting TRBD1. From germline, CDR1 is LNHDA and CDR2 SQIVND (reference sequence). Trimming at V came to 5 bases and at J to 6 bases, leaving 5 bases not matched to a gene. CDR3 length equals 14 residues. This CDR3 reads CASSGRQGYEKLFF. The DNA of the CDR3 is TGTGCCAGTAGTGGAAGACAGGGGTATGAAAAACTGTTTTTT.

This chain joins TRBV6-7 and TRBJ2-3, with 11 bases matching TRBD2. TRBV6-7 is designated an ORF whose function remains uncertain. The CDR3 totals 18 residues. Trimming at V came to 2 bases and at J to 3 bases, leaving 10 bases not matched to a gene. The CDR3 spells CASSYRRSSGGLTDTQYF. CDR3 DNA sequence: TGTGCCAGCAGTTACCGTCGTTCTAGCGGGGGGCTGACAGATACGCAGTATTTT.

This chain links TRBV7-2 with TRBJ2-7, with TRBD2 identical over 8 bases. This CDR3 is built from 14 residues. The V gene end was trimmed by 5 bases and the J gene end by 2 bases; junction bases not matched to a gene: 5. Germline loops: CDR1 SGHTA, CDR2 FQGNSA. The CDR3 reads CASSTGGAPYEQYF. CDR3 DNA: TGTGCCAGCAGCACCGGGGGGGCCCCCTACGAGCAGTACTTC.

The chain is built from TRBV29-1 and TRBJ1-2; TRBD1 agrees at 8 bases. CDR3 length equals 13 residues. Germline assignment: CDR1 SQVTM and CDR2 ANQGSEA. V dropped 3 bases and J dropped 4; count of bases not matched to a gene: 4. CDR3: CSVDRDRGYGYTF. Written as DNA, the CDR3 is TGCAGCGTTGATCGCGACAGGGGCTATGGCTACACCTTC. Complete variable domain (other parts from reference TRBV29-1 and TRBJ1-2): SAVISQKPSRDICQRGTSLTIQCQVDSQVTMMFWYRQQPGQSLTLIATANQGSEATYESGFVIDKFPISRPNLTFSTLTVSNMSPEDSSIYLCSVDRDRGYGYTFGSGTRLTVV.